The clone carrying this T cell receptor beta chain qualifies as large (0.1 to 1%). The entry originates in a study of lung T cells in sarcoidosis with Löfgren's syndrome. Study in general: CD4+ T cells build up in sarcoidosis bronchoalveolar lavage fluid. Analyses focused on Löfgren's syndrome patients.

TCRdb reprocessed the reads with MiXCR, giving one entry per CDR3 protein. The sample contains 8,000 to 10,000 distinct CDR3 sequences, around 21% of which appear only once. Sequencing was carried out using CD4+ T cells from bronchoalveolar lavage fluid. This sequence was found in a human donor with sarcoidosis (Löfgren's syndrome or another form), or a control subject (not recorded which).

The CDR3 sequence is CSARDLGRTSGNTIYF. CDR3 DNA: TGCAGTGCTAGAGATCTCGGCAGAACCTCTGGAAACACCATATATTTT. V usage is TRBV20-1 and J usage is TRBJ1-3, with unresolved D. V was shortened by 0 bases and J by 0 bases, with 12 bases between the two germline ends. CDR3 size: 16 residues. Per germline, CDR1 DFQATT and CDR2 SNEGSKA (reference sequence).